Following are 30 T cell receptor beta chains from one sample sequenced in a study of blood T cell repertoires in COVID-19. Libraries were prepared by immunoSEQ multiplex PCR; TCRdb keeps only in-frame clonotypes and omits some of them. This sample has about 190,000 clones; 84% occur once, and the top ten carry about 3.5%. The sample consisted of PBMCs or T cells enriched from blood (not recorded which). Every receptor here comes from a woman aged 30 to 39 who had recovered from COVID-19.

The chain carries TRBV24-1 and TRBJ2-1; the match to TRBD2 covers 9 bases. V lost 4 bases, J lost 8 bases, and 14 bases stayed unmatched. This CDR3 spans 17 amino acids. CDR1 is KGHDR and CDR2 is SFDVKD in the germline V gene. CDR3 nucleotide sequence: TGTGCCACCAGTGAAACCTCCGCGGGGGGGCGAATCCATGAGCAGTTCTTC. This sequence encodes CATSETSAGGRIHEQFF.

In its sample, this clone was seen a few times. The chain employs TRBV3-1 (or the pseudogene TRBV3-2) and TRBJ2-1; D is undetermined. CDR3 length: 13 amino acids. Germline CDR1 LGHDT, CDR2 YNNKEL (reference sequence). Trimming removed 6 bases from V and 7 bases from J, with 13 bases in between. The chain's CDR3 is CASSQWSTNEQFF. The CDR3 region has the DNA TGTGCCAGCAGTCAGTGGAGTACTAATGAGCAGTTCTTC.

The rearrangement uses TRBV6-4 and TRBJ2-1; D not resolved. Per the germline V gene, CDR1 is MRHNA and CDR2 is SNTAGT. This CDR3 region has 13 residues. V gave up 4 bases and J gave up 0 bases, with 4 bases separating them. CDR3 region: CASSASSYNEQFF. CDR3 sequence (DNA): TGTGCCAGCAGTGCGAGCTCCTACAATGAGCAGTTCTTC.

The rearrangement links TRBV19 to TRBJ1-2; 7 bases match TRBD1. Germline values: CDR1 LNHDA, CDR2 SQIVND (reference sequence). CDR3 length: 15 residues. V shed 3 bases and J 2 bases; nucleotides not matched to a gene: 6. The CDR3 bases are TGTGCCAGTAGTATGCCTGGCAGGGGGAACTATGGCTACACCTTC. Translated, it gives CASSMPGRGNYGYTF.

The chain combines TRBV27 with TRBJ1-2; the D is unclear. The CDR3 length is 13 residues. Germline loops: CDR1 MNHEY, CDR2 SMNVEV (reference sequence). Trimming stripped 2 bases from V and 8 bases from J, with 12 bases between. CDR3 region: CASSLGRAGGYTF. The CDR3 DNA sequence: TGTGCCAGCAGTTTAGGCCGGGCGGGGGGCTACACCTTC.

The chain joins TRBV28 to TRBJ1-4; 8 bases are shared with TRBD1. Germline values: CDR1 MDHEN, CDR2 SYDVKM. The CDR3 spans 16 residues. The trim removed 1 base at V and 8 bases at J, leaving 9 bases unmatched. The CDR3 region is CASSLSGQGGAEKLFF. The CDR3 DNA reads as TGTGCCAGCAGTTTATCCGGACAGGGAGGGGCAGAAAAACTGTTTTTT. The full variable domain, in which reference TRBV28 and TRBJ1-4 provide the parts outside the CDR3, is DVKVTQSSRYLVKRTGEKVFLECVQDMDHENMFWYRQDPGLGLRLIYFSYDVKMKEKGDIPEGYSVSREKKERFSLILESASTNQTSMYLCASSLSGQGGAEKLFFGSGTQLSVL.

The genes are TRBV28 and TRBJ1-4; D possibly corresponds to TRBD1 (6 bases). This CDR3 is 15 amino acids long. Trimming shortened V by 5 bases and J by 0 bases, and 10 bases separated the two germline ends. The germline gives CDR1 MDHEN, CDR2 SYDVKM. In DNA, the CDR3 is TGTGCCAGCAGTCCCTACAGGGCAACTAATGAAAAACTGTTTTTT. Translated: CASSPYRATNEKLFF. The full variable domain, its missing parts supplied by reference TRBV28 and TRBJ1-4, is DVKVTQSSRYLVKRTGEKVFLECVQDMDHENMFWYRQDPGLGLRLIYFSYDVKMKEKGDIPEGYSVSREKKERFSLILESASTNQTSMYLCASSPYRATNEKLFFGSGTQLSVL.

This chain connects TRBV4-1 to TRBJ2-3; 9 bases are a match to TRBD2. The CDR3 has 17 residues. Germline V CDR1 and CDR2: MGHRA, YSYEKL. V lost 1 base, J lost 4 bases, and 9 bases stayed unmatched. CDR3 sequence: CASSQGVAGVQADTQYF. For the CDR3, the DNA is TGCGCCAGCAGCCAAGGGGTAGCGGGGGTGCAGGCAGATACGCAGTATTTT.

The chain employs TRBV7-9 and TRBJ1-1; perhaps TRBD1 as D (5 bases). The CDR3 sequence is 11 residues long. Trimming pared 5 bases from V and 8 bases from J, leaving 9 bases between. Germline CDR1 reads SEHNR; CDR2 reads FQNEAQ (reference sequence). CDR3 sequence: CASSPWTEAFF. The DNA of the CDR3 is TGTGCCAGCAGCCCCTGGACAGAAGCTTTCTTT. The full variable domain, its missing parts supplied by reference TRBV7-9 and TRBJ1-1, is DTGVSQNPRHKITKRGQNVTFRCDPISEHNRLYWYRQTLGQGPEFLTYFQNEAQLEKSRLLSDRFSAERPKGSFSTLEIQRTEQGDSAMYLCASSPWTEAFFGQGTRLTVV.

V usage is TRBV7-8 and J usage is TRBJ2-1; TRBD1 is a possible D gene (5 bases). The germline V and J ends were trimmed by 1 base and 0 bases, with 16 bases remaining between them. This CDR3 comprises 18 residues. The germline V gene encodes CDR1 SGHVS and CDR2 FQNEAQ. CDR3 DNA sequence: TGTGCCAGCAGCTTAGACGCAGGGCTCTGGAGCTCCTACAATGAGCAGTTCTTC. It specifies CASSLDAGLWSSYNEQFF.

This clone appeared a few times. The rearrangement joins TRBV28 to TRBJ1-4; no reliable D call. The CDR3 loop spans 11 amino acids. The V and J ends lost 7 bases and 4 bases respectively, with 4 bases between them. From germline, CDR1 is MDHEN and CDR2 SYDVKM. The CDR3 nucleotides read TGTGCCAGCATATTTAATGAAAAACTGTTTTTT. Its protein is CASIFNEKLFF.

The J gene is TRBJ1-1, the V gene TRBV5-6, with TRBD1 identical over 8 bases. This CDR3 has 14 amino acids. V was clipped by 4 bases and J by 7 bases; unmatched bases: 9. CDR1 and CDR2 (germline): SGHDT, YYEEEE. The CDR3 DNA sequence: TGTGCCAGCAGCCCCGACAGGGGTGTGGGTGAAGCTTTCTTT. Amino acid sequence: CASSPDRGVGEAFF.

The chain combines TRBV19 with TRBJ1-6, with D hard to call. Deletions cut 9 bases from V and 0 bases from J, with 15 bases between. CDR3 length: 16 amino acids. Germline CDR1 is LNHDA and CDR2 is SQIVND (reference sequence). CDR3 loop: CASEVGGSSYNSPLHF. In nucleotides, the CDR3 is TGTGCCAGCGAGGTCGGCGGAAGCTCCTATAATTCACCCCTCCACTTT.

The gene calls are TRBV19 and TRBJ1-2; no firm D call. The CDR3 runs to 15 residues. Trimming pared 5 bases from V and 1 base from J, leaving 14 bases between. Germline V lookup: CDR1 LNHDA, CDR2 SQIVND (reference sequence). CDR3 region: CASSPRLRDNYGYTF. The CDR3 DNA follows: TGTGCCAGTAGTCCCCGGTTGAGGGATAACTATGGCTACACCTTC.

The chain couples TRBV6-5 to TRBJ2-7; 10 bases fit TRBD2. Germline values: CDR1 MNHEY, CDR2 SVGAGI. V shed 7 bases and J 2 bases; nucleotides not matched to a gene: 5. CDR3 length: 14 residues. The CDR3 region has the DNA TGTGCCAGCACGGTTACTAGCGGGGCCTACGAGCAGTACGTC. Translating gives CASTVTSGAYEQYV.

V usage is TRBV3-1 (or the pseudogene TRBV3-2) and J usage is TRBJ2-1, with D possibly matching TRBD1 (5 bases). The V end was cut by 0 bases, the J end by 6 bases, with 12 bases between. The length of the CDR3 is 15 residues. Per germline, CDR1 LGHDT and CDR2 YNNKEL (reference sequence). The DNA of the CDR3 is TGTGCCAGCAGCCAAGATTGGCGACAGAGCAATGAGCAGTTCTTC. The encoded protein is CASSQDWRQSNEQFF.

This rearrangement joins TRBV10-2 to TRBJ2-7, with D perhaps TRBD2 (5 bases). This CDR3 region has 13 residues. In germline, CDR1 is WSHSY, CDR2 SAAADI. V was clipped by 4 bases and J by 7 bases, with 14 bases between them. CDR3 DNA: TGCGCCAGCAGTGGGATGGAGGTGGGGGAGCAGTACGTC. Amino acids: CASSGMEVGEQYV.

The V gene is TRBV7-8, the J gene TRBJ1-2, with a weak D call TRBD1 (5 bases). Deletions cut 3 bases from V and 4 bases from J, with 18 bases between. The germline CDR1 and CDR2 sequences are SGHVS and FQNEAQ. The CDR3 spans 16 residues. The CDR3 nucleotides are TGTGCCAGCAGCTTCAATCCGGGACTCGTGGGCTATGGCTACACCTTC. It codes for CASSFNPGLVGYGYTF. Full variable domain (rest looked up from reference TRBV7-8 and TRBJ1-2): GAGVSQSPRYKVAKRGQDVALRCDPISGHVSLFWYQQALGQGPEFLTYFQNEAQLDKSGLPSDRFFAERPEGSVSTLKIQRTQQEDSAVYLCASSFNPGLVGYGYTFGSGTRLTVV.

J is TRBJ2-1 and V is TRBV7-2, with D maybe TRBD2 (6 bases). Germline CDR1 SGHTA, CDR2 FQGNSA. The CDR3 length is 13 residues. V lost 6 bases and J 2 bases, leaving 8 bases between the germline ends. CDR3 coding DNA: TGTGCCAGCAGGCGACTAGCCTACAATGAGCAGTTCTTC. Amino acid sequence: CASRRLAYNEQFF.

As to this clone: Other DNA sequences from this sample encode an identical CDR3 as well. V is TRBV7-2 and J is TRBJ2-1; no clear D. V lost 3 bases and J 0 bases, leaving 9 bases between the germline ends. CDR1 is SGHTA and CDR2 is FQGNSA in the germline V gene. The CDR3 loop spans 15 amino acids. The CDR3 region is CASSLLRSSYNEQFF. CDR3 DNA: TGTGCCAGCAGCTTGCTACGGAGCTCCTACAATGAGCAGTTCTTC.

This clone was recorded a few times. This chain's CDR3 is CASSPGNTGELFF. CDR3 DNA sequence: TGTGCCAGCAGCCCAGGGAACACCGGGGAGCTGTTTTTT. The J gene is TRBJ2-2, the V gene TRBV12-3 or TRBV12-4; D is ambiguous. There are 13 residues in the CDR3. V dropped 6 bases and J dropped 1 base, with 6 bases sitting between them.

The CDR3 loop is CASSVESGRSTDTQYF. CDR3 DNA sequence: TGTGCCAGCAGCGTAGAAAGCGGAAGATCCACAGATACGCAGTATTTT. The chain is built from TRBV9 and TRBJ2-3; a possible D gene is TRBD2 (5 bases). This CDR3 region has 16 residues. With 0 bases removed from V and 2 bases from J, the gap between germline ends came to 13 bases. The germline gives CDR1 SGDLS, CDR2 YYNGEE.

This clone was seen only a few times. The chain is built from TRBV2 and TRBJ2-3; D remains unclear. CDR1 is SNHLY and CDR2 is FYNNEI in the germline V gene. The germline V and J ends were trimmed by 0 bases and 6 bases, with 7 bases remaining between them. This CDR3 is 13 amino acids long. The CDR3 bases are TGTGCCAGCAGTGAAGCTTCCCGGGATACGCAGTATTTT. This encodes CASSEASRDTQYF. Full variable domain (outside the CDR3, taken from reference TRBV2 and TRBJ2-3): EPEVTQTPSHQVTQMGQEVILRCVPISNHLYFYWYRQILGQKVEFLVSFYNNEISEKSEIFDDQFSVERPDGSNFTLKIRSTKLEDSAMYFCASSEASRDTQYFGPGTRLTVL.

The chain links TRBV12-3 or TRBV12-4 to TRBJ1-5, with a weak D call TRBD1 (6 bases). With 8 bases removed from V and 6 bases from J, the gap between germline ends came to 14 bases. The CDR3 covers 13 residues. The CDR3 reads CASGRVGGQPQHF. The CDR3, as DNA: TGTGCCAGCGGAAGGGTAGGGGGTCAGCCCCAGCATTTT.

This clone has a handful of counts. This chain connects TRBV2 to TRBJ2-7; no clear D. Trimming removed 2 bases at V and 4 bases at J, with 15 bases between. The germline V gene encodes CDR1 SNHLY and CDR2 FYNNEI. The CDR3 covers 15 residues. CDR3 in DNA: TGTGCCAGCAGTGAACGGCAGGTTCAAACTTACGAGCAGTACGTC. Translated, it gives CASSERQVQTYEQYV.

V usage is TRBV5-1 and J usage is TRBJ2-1, with 8 bases identical to TRBD2. The CDR3 totals 17 residues. The V gene's germline CDR1 is SGHRS and CDR2 YFSETQ. J lost 7 bases, V lost 4 bases, and 16 bases had no gene match. CDR3 coding DNA: TGCGCCAGCAGCCCCGGGGGCAGCGGGGGCAAAGGGAATGAGCAGTTCTTC. Translated, it gives CASSPGGSGGKGNEQFF.

The chain uses TRBV7-8 and TRBJ2-3, with 13 positions matching TRBD2. Germline assignment: CDR1 SGHVS and CDR2 FQNEAQ. The CDR3 is 17 residues long. With 3 bases clipped from V and 4 bases from J, the junction kept 7 bases outside the gene matches. The CDR3 is CASSFLGLAGVSDTQYF. CDR3 sequence (DNA): TGTGCCAGCAGCTTTCTTGGACTAGCGGGAGTGTCAGATACGCAGTATTTT.

This rearrangement joins TRBV3-1 (or the pseudogene TRBV3-2) to TRBJ1-3; 8 bases agree with TRBD1. CDR3 length: 15 amino acids. The germline V gene has CDR1 LGHDT and CDR2 YNNKEL (reference sequence). J gave up 4 bases and V 3 bases, and 5 bases lay outside the gene matches. CDR3 protein: CASSQNRGTGNTIYF. The CDR3 coding sequence is TGTGCCAGCAGCCAGAACAGGGGGACAGGAAACACCATATATTTT.

The gene calls are TRBV7-8 and TRBJ2-7; D perhaps matches TRBD1 (6 bases). CDR1 is SGHVS and CDR2 is FQNEAQ in the germline V gene. V gave up 1 base and J gave up 7 bases, with 14 bases separating them. CDR3 size: 14 residues. CDR3: CASSLEGRGREQYF. DNA of the CDR3: TGTGCCAGCAGCTTAGAGGGCAGGGGAAGAGAGCAGTACTTC. Full variable domain (rest looked up from reference TRBV7-8 and TRBJ2-7): GAGVSQSPRYKVAKRGQDVALRCDPISGHVSLFWYQQALGQGPEFLTYFQNEAQLDKSGLPSDRFFAERPEGSVSTLKIQRTQQEDSAVYLCASSLEGRGREQYFGPGTRLTVT.

V and J are TRBV18 and TRBJ2-7, with 11 nucleotides matching TRBD1. V was clipped by 2 bases and J by 3 bases; unmatched bases: 3. The germline V gene encodes CDR1 KGHSH and CDR2 LQKENI. The CDR3 runs to 15 residues. CDR3 sequence (DNA): TGTGCCAGCTCACCAGGGACAGGGGGAATCTACGAGCAGTACTTC. It yields the protein CASSPGTGGIYEQYF.